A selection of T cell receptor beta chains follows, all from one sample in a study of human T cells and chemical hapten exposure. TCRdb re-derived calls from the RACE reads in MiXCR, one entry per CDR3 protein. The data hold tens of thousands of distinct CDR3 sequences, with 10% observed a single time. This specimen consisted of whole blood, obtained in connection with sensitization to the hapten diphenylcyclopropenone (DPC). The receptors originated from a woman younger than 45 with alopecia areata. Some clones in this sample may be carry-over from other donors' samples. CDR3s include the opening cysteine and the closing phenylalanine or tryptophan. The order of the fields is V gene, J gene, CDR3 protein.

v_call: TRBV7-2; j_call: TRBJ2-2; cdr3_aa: CASSLRSSAQTGELFF
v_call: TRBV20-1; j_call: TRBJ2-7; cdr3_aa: CSARLATYEQYF
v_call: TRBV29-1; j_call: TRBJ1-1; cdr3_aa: CSVEEGVVNTEAFF
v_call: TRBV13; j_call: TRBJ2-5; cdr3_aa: CASSLAWGVETQYF
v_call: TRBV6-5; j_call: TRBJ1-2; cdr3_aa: CASSSPGGNGYTF
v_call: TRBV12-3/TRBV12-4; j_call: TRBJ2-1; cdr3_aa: CASSAVAGTYNEQFF
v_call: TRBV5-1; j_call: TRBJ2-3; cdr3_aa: CASRRTDTQYF
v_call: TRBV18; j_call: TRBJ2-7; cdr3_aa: CASSPDSPTYEQYF
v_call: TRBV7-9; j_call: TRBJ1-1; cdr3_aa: CASILGALPTEAFF
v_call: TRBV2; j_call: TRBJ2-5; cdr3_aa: CASSEGRTLQETQYF
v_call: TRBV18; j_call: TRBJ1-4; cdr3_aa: CASSPRPNNEKLFF
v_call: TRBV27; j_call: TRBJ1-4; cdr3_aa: CASRDRDNEKLFF
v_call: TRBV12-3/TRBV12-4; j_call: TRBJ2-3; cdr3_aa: CASSLNPTIRTDTQYF
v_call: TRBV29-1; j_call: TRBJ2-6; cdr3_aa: CSVDGGAESGANVLTF
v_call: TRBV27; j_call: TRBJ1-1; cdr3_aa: CASSFQGQEAFF
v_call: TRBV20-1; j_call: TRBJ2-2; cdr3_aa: CSARDSGRGTGELFF
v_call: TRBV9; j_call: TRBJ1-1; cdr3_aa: CASSSGGMNTEAFF
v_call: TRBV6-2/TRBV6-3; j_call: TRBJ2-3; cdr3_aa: CASIGVRTDTQYF
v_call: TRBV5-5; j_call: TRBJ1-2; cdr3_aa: CASSGQVNYGYTF
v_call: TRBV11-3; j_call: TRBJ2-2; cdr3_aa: CASSRMAGLNTGELFF
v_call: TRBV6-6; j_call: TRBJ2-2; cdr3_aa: CASRIRGGDTGELFF
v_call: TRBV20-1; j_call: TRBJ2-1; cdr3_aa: CSAETSGKQFF
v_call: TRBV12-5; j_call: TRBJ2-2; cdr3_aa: CASGFGSPDTGELFF
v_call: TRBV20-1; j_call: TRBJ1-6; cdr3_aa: CSARAQGGNSPLHF
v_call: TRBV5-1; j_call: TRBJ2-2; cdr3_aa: CASSLVSGELFF
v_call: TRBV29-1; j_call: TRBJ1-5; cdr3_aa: CSVAGALDQPQHF
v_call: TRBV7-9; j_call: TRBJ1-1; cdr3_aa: CASSFEGGTEAFF
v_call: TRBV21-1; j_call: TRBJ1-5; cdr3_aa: CASNGTGPNQPQHF
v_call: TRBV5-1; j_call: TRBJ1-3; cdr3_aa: CASSLEGVSGNTIYF
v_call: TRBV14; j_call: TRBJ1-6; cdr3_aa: CASSLRQPYNSPLHF
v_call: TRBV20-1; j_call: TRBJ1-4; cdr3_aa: CSASYRAEKLFF